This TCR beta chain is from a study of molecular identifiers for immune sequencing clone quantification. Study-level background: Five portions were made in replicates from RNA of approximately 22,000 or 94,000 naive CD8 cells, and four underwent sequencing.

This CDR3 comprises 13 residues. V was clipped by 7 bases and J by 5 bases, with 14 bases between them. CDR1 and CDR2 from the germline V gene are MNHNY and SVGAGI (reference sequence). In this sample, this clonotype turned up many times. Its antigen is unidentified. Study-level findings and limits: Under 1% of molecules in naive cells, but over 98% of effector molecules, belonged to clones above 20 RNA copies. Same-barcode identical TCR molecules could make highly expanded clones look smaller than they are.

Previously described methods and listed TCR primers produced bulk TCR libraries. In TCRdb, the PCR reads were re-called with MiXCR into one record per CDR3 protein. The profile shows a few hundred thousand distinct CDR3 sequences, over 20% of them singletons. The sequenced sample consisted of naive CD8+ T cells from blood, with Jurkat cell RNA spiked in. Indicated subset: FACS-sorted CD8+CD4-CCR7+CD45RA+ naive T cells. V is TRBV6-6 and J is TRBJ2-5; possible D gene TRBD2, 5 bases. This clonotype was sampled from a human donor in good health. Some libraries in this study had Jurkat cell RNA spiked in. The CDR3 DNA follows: TGTGCCAGCATGACTAATACCCTCGAGACCCAGTACTTC. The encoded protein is CASMTNTLETQYF.